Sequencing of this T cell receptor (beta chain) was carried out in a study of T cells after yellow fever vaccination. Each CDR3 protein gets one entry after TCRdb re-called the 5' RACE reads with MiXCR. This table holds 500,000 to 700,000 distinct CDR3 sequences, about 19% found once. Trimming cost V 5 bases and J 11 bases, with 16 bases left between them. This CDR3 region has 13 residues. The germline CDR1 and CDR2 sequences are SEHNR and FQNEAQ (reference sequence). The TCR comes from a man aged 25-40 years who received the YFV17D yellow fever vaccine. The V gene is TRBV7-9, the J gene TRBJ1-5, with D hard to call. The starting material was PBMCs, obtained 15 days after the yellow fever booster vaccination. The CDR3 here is CASSLASSTAQHF. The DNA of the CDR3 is TGTGCCAGCAGCCTCGCTAGTAGCACGGCCCAGCATTTT.